The clone carrying this T cell receptor beta chain was observed a few times. This entry is derived from a study of T-cell memory formation after mild COVID-19. TCRdb reanalysed the 5' RACE reads using MiXCR and keeps one entry per CDR3 protein. The table includes 210,000 or so distinct CDR3 sequences, roughly a tenth detected once. This CDR3 is built from 13 residues. The ends were cut back, 6 bases at V and 4 bases at J, with 15 bases in the middle. Germline V gene data show CDR1 as SQVTM and CDR2 as ANQGSEA. J is TRBJ2-5 and V is TRBV29-1, with D maybe TRBD2 (6 bases). Material for sequencing was PBMCs or a T cell subset sorted from them (not recorded which). This TCR was sampled from a man in his late teens or twenties who had mild COVID-19 (a few samples of this study predate the infection). Cell type and time point are not known. As DNA, the CDR3 is TGCAGCGTCAACACCGGAGGGAGAGAGACCCAGTACTTC. Translation gives CSVNTGGRETQYF. Looking up the rest from reference TRBV29-1 and TRBJ2-5 gives the full variable domain: SAVISQKPSRDICQRGTSLTIQCQVDSQVTMMFWYRQQPGQSLTLIATANQGSEATYESGFVIDKFPISRPNLTFSTLTVSNMSPEDSSIYLCSVNTGGRETQYFGPGTRLLVL.